These T cell receptor beta chains were read from a single sample in a study of blood T cell repertoires in COVID-19. Sequencing used immunoSEQ multiplex PCR; TCRdb keeps in-frame clones, though not all of them. The table has roughly 100,000 clones, roughly 79% seen once. Sequencing was performed on peripheral blood. The receptor set was obtained from a woman older than 75 with acute or convalescent COVID-19. Each CDR3 is given with its conserved first and last residue. The D gene is left open where the match is weak. Clone size is shown for a subset of rows, as once, few, many or a class of expanded clone.

abundance	v_gene	j_gene	d_gene	CDR3aa	CDR3nt
NA	TRBV2	TRBJ1-4	NA	CASSRSESEKLFF	TGTGCCAGCAGCCGGAGTGAGAGTGAAAAACTGTTTTTT
NA	TRBV7-9	TRBJ1-2	NA	CASSQQGEGPGYTF	TGTGCCAGCAGTCAACAGGGAGAGGGGCCCGGCTACACCTTC
NA	TRBV18	TRBJ1-2	NA	CASSLGEAGYTF	TGTGCCAGCTCACTGGGGGAGGCTGGCTACACCTTC
few	TRBV2	TRBJ2-3	TRBD2	CASRPSGRRDTQYF	TGTGCCAGCAGGCCTAGCGGGAGGCGGGATACGCAGTATTTT
few	TRBV6-5	TRBJ2-2	NA	CASSYIDRSGELFF	TGTGCCAGCAGTTACATTGACAGGAGCGGGGAGCTGTTTTTT
NA	TRBV12-3/TRBV12-4	TRBJ1-4	TRBD1	CASKGGVEKLFF	TGTGCCAGCAAAGGGGGCGTAGAAAAACTGTTTTTT
NA	TRBV7-6	TRBJ2-3	NA	CASSRSGTSGDTQYF	TGTGCCAGCAGCCGATCGGGGACCAGCGGGGATACGCAGTATTTT
NA	TRBV30	TRBJ1-2	NA	CAWSWAANYGYTF	TGTGCCTGGAGCTGGGCAGCTAACTATGGCTACACCTTC
NA	TRBV6-5	TRBJ2-2	NA	CASSQPGGTGELFF	TGTGCCAGCAGCCAGCCCGGGGGTACCGGGGAGCTGTTTTTT
NA	TRBV6-2/TRBV6-3	TRBJ2-7	NA	CASSYSRAYEQYF	TGTGCCAGCAGTTACTCGAGAGCTTACGAGCAGTACTTC
NA	TRBV6-5	TRBJ1-2	NA	CASSYGSYGYTF	TGTGCCAGCAGTTACGGCAGCTATGGCTACACCTTC
NA	TRBV4-2	TRBJ1-5	NA	CASSPGGEQPQHF	TGTGCCAGCAGCCCGGGGGGGGAGCAGCCCCAGCATTTT
NA	TRBV28	TRBJ2-5	TRBD1	CASNQPGQGQETQYF	TGTGCCAGCAATCAACCGGGACAGGGACAAGAGACCCAGTACTTC
NA	TRBV15	TRBJ1-5	TRBD1	CATSRAVRDREDQPQHF	TGTGCCACCAGCAGAGCCGTCAGGGACAGGGAAGATCAGCCCCAGCATTTT
NA	TRBV30	TRBJ1-6	NA	CAFEQGSYNSPLHF	TGTGCCTTCGAACAGGGTTCCTATAATTCACCCCTCCACTTT
NA	TRBV27	TRBJ1-6	TRBD1	CASSLLRQQGSNSPLHF	TGTGCCAGCAGTTTACTGAGACAACAGGGGAGCAATTCACCCCTCCACTTT
NA	TRBV3-1/TRBV3-2	TRBJ2-1	TRBD2	CASTGTSGNEQFF	TGTGCCAGTACCGGGACTAGCGGGAATGAGCAGTTCTTC
NA	TRBV11-2	TRBJ1-2	NA	CASSLRGTGYTF	TGTGCCAGCAGCTTAAGGGGCACGGGCTACACCTTC
once	TRBV19	TRBJ1-6	NA	CASSIGTVYNSPLHF	TGTGCCAGTAGTATCGGTACGGTCTATAATTCACCCCTCCACTTT